These T cell receptor beta chains were read from a single sample in a study of T cell repertoires in cytomegalovirus infection. TCRdb fed the reads into MiXCR, producing one record per CDR3 protein. Here the sample spans around 270,000 distinct CDR3 sequences, roughly 9.1% being singletons. The sample taken for sequencing was PBMCs. The receptors were sampled from a human donor in good health (CMV status not recorded). Some clones in this sample may be carry-over from other donors' samples. Both conserved end residues are part of each CDR3. Fields, in order: J gene, V gene, D gene, clone size, CDR3 protein, CDR3 DNA. D genes are given only for firm matches. Expanded clones are given a class, and other clones once, few, many or no size at all.

>TRBJ1-5|TRBV7-2|.|many
CASTPRPGHQPQHF
TGTGCCAGCACTCCACGGCCAGGGCATCAGCCCCAGCATTTT
>TRBJ1-1|TRBV7-2|.|many
CASSFKAGATEAFF
TGTGCCAGCAGCTTTAAGGCGGGGGCCACTGAAGCTTTCTTT
>TRBJ2-7|TRBV27|TRBD2|.
CASSLKSGGLAYEQYF
TGTGCCAGCAGTTTAAAGTCGGGCGGACTAGCCTACGAGCAGTACTTC
>TRBJ2-2|TRBV15|TRBD1|few
CATDRGLNTGELFF
TGTGCCACCGACAGGGGGCTAAACACCGGGGAGCTGTTTTTT
>TRBJ2-7|TRBV12-3/TRBV12-4|TRBD1|many
CASSLHGTGFEQYF
TGTGCCAGCAGCTTACACGGGACAGGGTTCGAGCAGTACTTC
>TRBJ2-3|TRBV2|TRBD1|few
CASTRDRGFTDTQYF
TGTGCCAGCACCCGGGACAGGGGTTTCACAGATACGCAGTATTTT
>TRBJ2-7|TRBV7-8|TRBD1|many
CASSLEGQRTYEQYF
TGTGCCAGCAGCTTAGAGGGACAGAGAACCTACGAGCAGTACTTC
>TRBJ2-7|TRBV2|.|many
CASSEGGEQYF
TGTGCCAGCAGTGAGGGTGGCGAGCAGTACTTC
>TRBJ2-7|TRBV19|TRBD1|many
CASSTSTGTGPYEQYF
TGTGCCAGTAGTACATCGACCGGGACAGGGCCCTACGAGCAGTACTTC
>TRBJ2-7|TRBV5-1|.|few
CASSPFLSDGYYEQYF
TGCGCCAGCAGCCCATTCCTAAGCGACGGCTACTACGAGCAGTACTTC
>TRBJ2-7|TRBV7-2|.|many
CASVPGHSSYEQYF
TGTGCCAGCGTACCGGGACATAGCTCCTACGAGCAGTACTTC
>TRBJ2-3|TRBV11-2|.|many
CASTQQASTDTQYF
TGTGCCAGCACCCAACAGGCCAGCACAGATACGCAGTATTTT
>TRBJ2-7|TRBV28|.|few
CASSRVDSLYEQYF
TGTGCCAGCAGTCGGGTGGACAGTCTCTACGAGCAGTACTTC
>TRBJ2-7|TRBV7-8|.|many
CASSRGGSYEQYF
TGTGCCAGCTCGAGAGGGGGCTCCTACGAGCAGTACTTC
>TRBJ2-2|TRBV28|.|many
CASSLYTGELFF
TGTGCCAGCAGCCTATACACCGGGGAGCTGTTTTTT
>TRBJ2-7|TRBV20-1|TRBD2|many
CSAGGRAGGSQEQYF
TGCAGTGCGGGGGGTCGAGCGGGAGGGTCCCAAGAGCAGTACTTC
>TRBJ1-4|TRBV7-9|TRBD1|few
CASSAGTGGATNEKLFF
TGTGCCAGCAGCGCCGGGACAGGGGGCGCAACTAATGAAAAACTGTTTTTT
>TRBJ2-2|TRBV29-1|.|.
CSVVSDSFTGELFF
TGCAGCGTTGTATCGGACAGTTTCACCGGGGAGCTGTTTTTT
>TRBJ1-2|TRBV19|.|.
CASSDSYRGYTF
TGTGCCAGTAGTGACAGTTACCGGGGCTACACCTTC
>TRBJ1-4|TRBV20-1|TRBD1|many
CSARAFGTGGGEKLFF
TGCAGTGCTAGAGCCTTTGGGACAGGGGGTGGCGAAAAACTGTTTTTT
>TRBJ1-1|TRBV7-2|.|many
CASSQTPQGAEAFF
TGTGCCAGCAGCCAGACGCCCCAAGGGGCTGAAGCTTTCTTT
>TRBJ2-7|TRBV19|.|many
CASSRIGGRAAEQYF
TGTGCCAGTAGCCGCATAGGGGGGAGGGCGGCCGAGCAGTACTTC
>TRBJ2-3|TRBV4-3|.|few
CASSPTAGGRVGDTQYF
TGCGCCAGCAGCCCCACGGCCGGGGGGCGCGTGGGAGATACGCAGTATTTT
>TRBJ1-4|TRBV7-2|.|many
CASSYGSREKLFF
TGTGCCAGCAGCTACGGGAGTCGAGAAAAACTGTTTTTT
>TRBJ1-2|TRBV28|.|.
CATKRQAEGYTF
TGTGCCACCAAGCGACAGGCGGAGGGCTACACCTTC
>TRBJ2-2|TRBV4-3|TRBD1|few
CASSQDTGATRTGELFF
TGCGCCAGCAGCCAAGACACAGGGGCTACGAGAACCGGGGAGCTGTTTTTT
>TRBJ2-1|TRBV28|TRBD1|.
CASRPPGQGEFF
TGTGCCAGCAGACCTCCCGGACAGGGGGAGTTCTTC
>TRBJ2-5|TRBV20-1|.|.
CSARIAVGETQYF
TGCAGTGCTAGAATAGCGGTCGGGGAGACCCAGTACTTC
>TRBJ2-5|TRBV4-3|.|many
CASSQHLRGDQETQYF
TGCGCCAGCAGCCAACACCTCCGGGGCGATCAAGAGACCCAGTACTTC
>TRBJ1-4|TRBV6-7|.|few
CASSYLGIGEKLFF
TGTGCCAGCAGTTATTTAGGGATTGGCGAAAAACTGTTTTTT
>TRBJ2-5|TRBV7-2|.|many
CASSWDHQETQYF
TGTGCCAGCAGCTGGGACCATCAAGAGACCCAGTACTTC
>TRBJ1-1|TRBV28|.|many
CASSLLARLSTEAFF
TGTGCCAGCAGTTTATTGGCGAGGTTGAGCACTGAAGCTTTCTTT
>TRBJ1-2|TRBV7-2|.|many
CASILQVAGMGGYTF
TGTGCCAGCATCCTACAGGTGGCGGGGATGGGGGGCTACACCTTC
>TRBJ1-1|TRBV19|.|few
CASSPVRTNTEAFF
TGTGCCAGTAGTCCCGTCCGAACTAACACTGAAGCTTTCTTT
>TRBJ1-1|TRBV7-2|TRBD1|many
CASSSYTARDRGRRAFF
TGTGCCAGCAGCTCCTACACCGCCCGGGACAGGGGCCGCCGGGCTTTCTTT
>TRBJ2-3|TRBV7-2|TRBD1|many
CASSSGQGHTDTQYF
TGTGCCAGCAGCTCGGGACAGGGCCACACAGATACGCAGTATTTT
>TRBJ1-5|TRBV7-8|.|many
CASSLLEGRDQPQHF
TGTGCCAGCAGCTTATTGGAGGGGCGAGATCAGCCCCAGCATTTT
>TRBJ2-7|TRBV7-9|.|many
CASSLRGSTYEQYF
TGTGCCAGCAGCTTAAGGGGCTCTACCTACGAGCAGTACTTC
>TRBJ1-1|TRBV20-1|.|few
CSLPGVNTEAFF
TGCAGCCTCCCCGGGGTGAACACTGAAGCTTTCTTT
>TRBJ2-1|TRBV7-3|.|many
CASSQDGSSYNEQFF
TGTGCCAGCAGCCAGGACGGGAGCTCCTACAATGAGCAGTTCTTC
>TRBJ1-2|TRBV29-1|.|.
CSGSQGSDYGYTF
TGCAGCGGATCACAGGGCTCTGACTATGGCTACACCTTC
>TRBJ2-1|TRBV6-5|TRBD2|many
CASSYANGRGINEQFF
TGTGCCAGCAGTTATGCAAACGGGAGGGGGATAAATGAGCAGTTCTTC
>TRBJ2-1|TRBV19|TRBD2|.
CASSGTSRNEQFF
TGTGCCAGTAGTGGGACTAGCCGGAATGAGCAGTTCTTC